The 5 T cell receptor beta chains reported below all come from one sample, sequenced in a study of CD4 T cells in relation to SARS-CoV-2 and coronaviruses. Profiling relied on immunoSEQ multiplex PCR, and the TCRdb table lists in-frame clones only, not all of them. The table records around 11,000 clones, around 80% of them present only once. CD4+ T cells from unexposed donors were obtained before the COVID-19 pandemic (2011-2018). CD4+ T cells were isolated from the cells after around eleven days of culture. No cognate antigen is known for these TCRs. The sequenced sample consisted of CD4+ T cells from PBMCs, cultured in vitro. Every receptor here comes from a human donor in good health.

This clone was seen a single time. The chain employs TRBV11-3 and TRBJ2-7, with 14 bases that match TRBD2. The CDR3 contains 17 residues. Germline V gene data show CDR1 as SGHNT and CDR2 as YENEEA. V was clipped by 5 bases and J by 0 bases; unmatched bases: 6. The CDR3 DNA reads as TGTGCCAGCAGCCCGGGGACTAGCGGGAGTTTCTCCTACGAGCAGTACTTC. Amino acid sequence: CASSPGTSGSFSYEQYF. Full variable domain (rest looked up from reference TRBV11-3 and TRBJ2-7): EAGVVQSPRYKIIEKKQPVAFWCNPISGHNTLYWYLQNLGQGPELLIRYENEEAVDDSQLPKDRFSAERLKGVDSTLKIQPAELGDSAVYLCASSPGTSGSFSYEQYFGPGTRLTVT.

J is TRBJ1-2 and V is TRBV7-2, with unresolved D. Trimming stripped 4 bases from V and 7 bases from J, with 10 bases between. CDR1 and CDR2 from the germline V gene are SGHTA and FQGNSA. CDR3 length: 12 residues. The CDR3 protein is CASSYQGGGYTF. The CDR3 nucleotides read TGTGCCAGCAGCTACCAAGGAGGTGGCTACACCTTC.

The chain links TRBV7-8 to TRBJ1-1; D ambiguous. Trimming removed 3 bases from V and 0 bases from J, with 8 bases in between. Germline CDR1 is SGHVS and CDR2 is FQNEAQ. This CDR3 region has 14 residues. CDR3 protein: CASSFRRLNTEAFF. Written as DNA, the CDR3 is TGTGCCAGCAGCTTTCGGCGCCTGAACACTGAAGCTTTCTTT.

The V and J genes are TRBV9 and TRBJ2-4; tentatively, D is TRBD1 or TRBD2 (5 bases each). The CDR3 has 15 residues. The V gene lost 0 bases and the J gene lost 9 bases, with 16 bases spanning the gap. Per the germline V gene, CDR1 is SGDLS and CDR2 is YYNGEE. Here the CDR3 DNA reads TGTGCCAGCAGCGTAGAACCGGGCGAGGGGAGCATTCAGTACTTC. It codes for CASSVEPGEGSIQYF. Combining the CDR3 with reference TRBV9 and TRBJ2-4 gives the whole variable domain DSGVTQTPKHLITATGQRVTLRCSPRSGDLSVYWYQQSLDQGLQFLIQYYNGEERAKGNILERFSAQQFPDLHSELNLSSLELGDSALYFCASSVEPGEGSIQYFGAGTRLSVL.

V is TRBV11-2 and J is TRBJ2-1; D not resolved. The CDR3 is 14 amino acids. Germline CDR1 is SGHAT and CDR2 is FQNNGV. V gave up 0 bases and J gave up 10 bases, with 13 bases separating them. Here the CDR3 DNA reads TGTGCCAGCAGCTTAGATGTACAAATAGAAGAGCAGTTCTTC. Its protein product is CASSLDVQIEEQFF.